Presented here are 3 T cell receptor beta chains from one specimen sequenced in a study of neurological immune-mediated disorders. TCRdb ran MiXCR on the 5' RACE reads and lists one entry per CDR3 protein. The table has tens of thousands of distinct CDR3 sequences, just over 2.5% seen once. The specimen was PBMCs. These receptors were obtained from a woman aged 30 to 39 with multiple sclerosis.

Many counts were recorded for this clonotype. V and J are TRBV11-3 and TRBJ2-3; D gene unclear. The V end lost 6 bases, the J end lost 2 bases, and 6 bases lay between the germline ends. Germline V CDR1 and CDR2: SGHNT, YENEEA. CDR3 length equals 12 residues. For the CDR3, the DNA is TGTGCCAGCAGAGGACCCACAGATACGCAGTATTTT. It is translated as CASRGPTDTQYF.

This clonotype was recorded at least ten times. J is TRBJ1-2 and V is TRBV7-2, with TRBD1 as a possible D gene (6 bases). Germline V CDR1 and CDR2: SGHTA, FQGNSA. The V end was cut by 4 bases, the J end by 6 bases, with 24 bases between. CDR3 length equals 17 residues. CDR3 region: CASSWTKNQDSSNGYTF. The CDR3 nucleotides are TGTGCCAGCAGCTGGACAAAAAATCAGGACAGCTCGAATGGCTACACCTTC.

Remarks on this clonotype: This may come from a read error, since a much larger clone is one base off. The chain joins TRBV6-5 to TRBJ2-7, with D unclear. Germline CDR1 and CDR2: MNHEY and SVGAGI. The CDR3 is 11 amino acids. CDR3 in amino acids: CTSSSQYEQYF. The CDR3 DNA follows: TGTACCAGCAGTTCTCAGTACGAGCAGTACTTC.